This entry lists 20 T cell receptor beta chains sequenced from one sample in a study of T cell changes during pregnancy in multiple sclerosis. TCRdb's copy holds only in-frame clones and misses some; the assay was immunoSEQ multiplex PCR. This table holds 70,000 to 100,000 clones, about 94% found once. This sample comprised peripheral blood, obtained in the third trimester of pregnancy. The receptors here all came from a female donor with multiple sclerosis, enrolled in a pregnancy study.

The chain recombines TRBV4-3 with TRBJ2-1, with D perhaps TRBD2 (5 bases). The CDR3 contains 14 residues. CDR1 is LGHNA, CDR2 YSLEER, per germline. V shed 0 bases and J shed 7 bases, with 10 bases lying between them. Here the CDR3 DNA reads TGCGCCAGCAGCCAAGATCCCCGGAGGAATGAGCAGTTCTTC. Translating gives CASSQDPRRNEQFF.

The chain employs TRBV18 and TRBJ1-4, with D possibly TRBD1 on 5 matching bases. CDR1 and CDR2 (germline): KGHSH, LQKENI. This CDR3 is built from 15 residues. Trimming cost V 3 bases and J 11 bases, with 19 bases left between them. CDR3 DNA sequence: TGTGCCAGCTCACCCGACGGGACGGGACTGGGGAAACTGTTTTTT. It codes for CASSPDGTGLGKLFF.

The J gene is TRBJ2-1, the V gene TRBV5-1; 7 bases fit TRBD2. Looked up from germline, CDR1 is SGHRS and CDR2 is YFSETQ. The length of the CDR3 is 14 residues. The V segment lost 1 base and the J segment 6 bases; nucleotides outside the gene matches: 4. The CDR3 coding sequence is TGCGCCAGCAGCTTGATTGGGAGGGGCAATGAGCAGTTCTTC. Translated: CASSLIGRGNEQFF.

The chain recombines TRBV28 with TRBJ1-3; D remains ambiguous. The germline V gene has CDR1 MDHEN and CDR2 SYDVKM. V lost 3 bases and J 0 bases, leaving 15 bases between the germline ends. The CDR3 is made up of 17 amino acids. The CDR3 DNA follows: TGTGCCAGCAGTTTGGCGGGTTCTCTTTTCTCTGGAAACACCATATATTTT. It encodes CASSLAGSLFSGNTIYF.

CDR3 nucleotides: TGCGCCAGCAGTTCGACTAGCGGGGTACCCTACGAGCAGTACTTC. It encodes CASSSTSGVPYEQYF. The rearrangement uses TRBV5-1 and TRBJ2-7; TRBD2 matches 11 bases. Trimming removed 5 bases from V and 2 bases from J; junction bases left unmatched: 6. This CDR3 region has 15 residues. Germline V gives CDR1 SGHRS, CDR2 YFSETQ.

This clone was found once. The V call is TRBV27, the J call TRBJ1-3; D uncertain. The V gene lost 2 bases and the J gene lost 1 base, with 6 bases spanning the gap. The CDR3 is 14 residues long. CDR1 is MNHEY, CDR2 SMNVEV, per germline (reference sequence). CDR3 coding DNA: TGTGCCAGCAGTTTACCCTCTTCTGGAAACACCATATATTTT. Its translation is CASSLPSSGNTIYF.

The chain uses TRBV28 and TRBJ2-7; D is perhaps TRBD1 (5 bases). Trimming left V 7 bases short and J 2 bases short, with 15 bases between. CDR1 is MDHEN and CDR2 is SYDVKM in the germline V gene. The CDR3 is 14 residues long. The DNA of the CDR3 is TGTGCCAGCATAAGTAGACAGCCTACCTACGAGCAGTACTTC. Protein: CASISRQPTYEQYF. Combining the CDR3 with reference TRBV28 and TRBJ2-7 gives the whole variable domain DVKVTQSSRYLVKRTGEKVFLECVQDMDHENMFWYRQDPGLGLRLIYFSYDVKMKEKGDIPEGYSVSREKKERFSLILESASTNQTSMYLCASISRQPTYEQYFGPGTRLTVT.

This chain links TRBV18 with TRBJ2-3; 7 nucleotides align to TRBD1. Germline values: CDR1 KGHSH, CDR2 LQKENI. The CDR3 consists of 16 residues. Trimming removed 3 bases from V and 0 bases from J; junction bases left unmatched: 6. CDR3 DNA sequence: TGTGCCAGCTCACCTCCGACAGGGATCAGCACAGATACGCAGTATTTT. Amino acid sequence: CASSPPTGISTDTQYF.

The chain has TRBV28 and TRBJ2-2; no clear D gene. V was shortened by 3 bases and J by 0 bases, with 5 bases between the two germline ends. Germline CDR1 reads MDHEN; CDR2 reads SYDVKM. The CDR3 is made up of 14 amino acids. CDR3 in DNA: TGTGCCAGCAGTTTTCCGGCGAACACCGGGGAGCTGTTTTTT. Its translation is CASSFPANTGELFF. Complete variable domain (other parts from reference TRBV28 and TRBJ2-2): DVKVTQSSRYLVKRTGEKVFLECVQDMDHENMFWYRQDPGLGLRLIYFSYDVKMKEKGDIPEGYSVSREKKERFSLILESASTNQTSMYLCASSFPANTGELFFGEGSRLTVL.

This clone is a singleton in its sample. The gene calls are TRBV5-6 and TRBJ2-7; 13 bases agree with TRBD2. CDR1 and CDR2 (germline): SGHDT, YYEEEE. V trimming: 4 bases; J trimming: 6 bases; junction bases outside the gene matches: 7. The CDR3 is made up of 15 amino acids. CDR3 residues: CASSRTSGSYFEQYF. The CDR3 region has the DNA TGTGCCAGCAGCCGGACTAGCGGGAGCTATTTCGAGCAGTACTTC. The variable domain in full, with the rest retrieved from reference TRBV5-6 and TRBJ2-7, is DAGVTQSPTHLIKTRGQQVTLRCSPKSGHDTVSWYQQALGQGPQFIFQYYEEEERQRGNFPDRFSGHQFPNYSSELNVNALLLGDSALYLCASSRTSGSYFEQYFGPGTRLTVT.

A few counts support this clone. The rearrangement links TRBV7-9 to TRBJ1-4; TRBD1 is a possible D gene (5 bases). The V gene lost 2 bases and the J gene lost 3 bases, with 16 bases spanning the gap. This CDR3 is 17 amino acids long. Germline V gene lookup returns CDR1 SEHNR and CDR2 FQNEAQ (reference sequence). CDR3 DNA: TGTGCCAGCAGCTTAAAAGATCAGGGATCGGCTAATGAAAAACTGTTTTTT. It encodes CASSLKDQGSANEKLFF.

The chain carries TRBV7-9 and TRBJ2-7, with 8 bases lining up with TRBD2. V was clipped by 4 bases and J by 2 bases; unmatched bases: 13. The CDR3 is 17 residues long. Germline CDR1 is SEHNR and CDR2 is FQNEAQ (reference sequence). The CDR3 DNA follows: TGTGCCAGCAGCTCATCCAGCGGGGTAGCGGGGACCTACGAGCAGTACTTC. Its protein product is CASSSSSGVAGTYEQYF.

The CDR3 loop reads CASSPGVYNEQFF. CDR3 nucleotides: TGCGCCAGCAGCCCGGGGGTCTACAATGAGCAGTTCTTC. The chain links TRBV5-1 to TRBJ2-1; D may be TRBD2 (6 bases). V dropped 4 bases and J dropped 3 bases, with 8 bases sitting between them. This CDR3 has 13 amino acids. Germline values: CDR1 SGHRS, CDR2 YFSETQ.

This chain links TRBV21-1 with TRBJ2-7; TRBD2, the table's D call, was not compared with the DNA. TRBV21-1 is shown as a pseudogene. The CDR3 is 13 residues long. As DNA, the CDR3 is TGTGCCAGCATAGAGACTAGCGGCTACGAGCAGTACTTC. It specifies CASIETSGYEQYF.

This sequence joins TRBV6-1 and TRBJ1-2; 7 bases fit TRBD1. The CDR3 consists of 15 residues. Germline-derived CDR1 and CDR2 are MNHNS and SASEGT. Germline trimming cut 4 bases from V and 6 bases from J; bases unmatched to any gene: 11. The CDR3 nucleotides read TGTGCCAGCAGTGTACCGGGACAGAACTCCAATGGCTACACCTTC. As protein: CASSVPGQNSNGYTF.

This rearrangement joins TRBV28 to TRBJ2-5, with D possibly TRBD1 on 6 matching bases. From germline, CDR1 is MDHEN and CDR2 SYDVKM. V shed 6 bases and J shed 2 bases, with 22 bases lying between them. The CDR3 length is 17 residues. Written as DNA, the CDR3 is TGTGCCAGCAGCCGGACAGAAAAAACGGTGGTACAAGAGACCCAGTACTTC. As protein: CASSRTEKTVVQETQYF.

The chain couples TRBV5-1 to TRBJ2-3; 16 nucleotides match TRBD2. Germline trimming cut 1 base from V and 7 bases from J; bases unmatched to any gene: 9. The CDR3 runs to 18 residues. CDR1 is SGHRS, CDR2 YFSETQ, per germline. The CDR3 spells CASSLTGTSGRASNTQYF. The CDR3 bases are TGCGCCAGCAGCTTGACCGGGACTAGCGGGAGGGCCTCAAATACGCAGTATTTT. Complete variable domain (other parts from reference TRBV5-1 and TRBJ2-3): KAGVTQTPRYLIKTRGQQVTLSCSPISGHRSVSWYQQTPGQGLQFLFEYFSETQRNKGNFPGRFSGRQFSNSRSEMNVSTLELGDSALYLCASSLTGTSGRASNTQYFGPGTRLTVL.

This chain joins TRBV5-1 and TRBJ2-1; TRBD1 matches 7 bases. V lost 2 bases and J lost 8; bases outside the gene matches: 4. The CDR3 runs 13 residues. CDR1 is SGHRS and CDR2 is YFSETQ in the germline V gene. This CDR3 is CASSFVQGYEQFF. DNA of the CDR3: TGCGCCAGCAGCTTCGTACAGGGGTATGAGCAGTTCTTC. The variable domain in full, completed from reference TRBV5-1 and TRBJ2-1, reads KAGVTQTPRYLIKTRGQQVTLSCSPISGHRSVSWYQQTPGQGLQFLFEYFSETQRNKGNFPGRFSGRQFSNSRSEMNVSTLELGDSALYLCASSFVQGYEQFFGPGTRLTVL.

V usage is TRBV9 and J usage is TRBJ1-1, with D tentatively TRBD1 (6 bases). This CDR3 is 14 amino acids long. V lost 0 bases to trimming and J lost 6 bases, with 12 bases between them. Germline assignment: CDR1 SGDLS and CDR2 YYNGEE. CDR3 DNA sequence: TGTGCCAGCAGCGTAGAGGGGGGGTCTTCTGAAGCTTTCTTT. This translates into CASSVEGGSSEAFF. Based on the CDR3 plus reference TRBV9 and TRBJ1-1, the full variable domain is DSGVTQTPKHLITATGQRVTLRCSPRSGDLSVYWYQQSLDQGLQFLIQYYNGEERAKGNILERFSAQQFPDLHSELNLSSLELGDSALYFCASSVEGGSSEAFFGQGTRLTVV.

This rearrangement joins TRBV9 to TRBJ2-3, with D tentatively TRBD2 (5 bases). The germline V gene has CDR1 SGDLS and CDR2 YYNGEE. V shed 0 bases and J shed 3 bases, with 14 bases lying between them. This CDR3 has 16 amino acids. DNA for the CDR3: TGTGCCAGCAGCGTAGCTAGTGGGAGTAGTACAGATACGCAGTATTTT. It specifies CASSVASGSSTDTQYF.